A selection of T cell receptor beta chains follows, all from one sample in a study of cytomegalovirus exposure and HLA in healthy donors. The repertoire was sequenced with immunoSEQ multiplex PCR; TCRdb's copy has only in-frame clones and lacks some. The repertoire holds about 150,000 clones, with approximately 80% as singletons. The sequenced material came from PBMCs. The receptor set was obtained from a male donor in good health and CMV-seropositive. CDR3s leave out the opening cysteine and the closing phenylalanine or tryptophan. The D gene is left open where the match is weak. Where a row states a size, it is once, few, many or the class of an expanded clone; other rows omit it.

CDR3aa: ASSSSPSTLEQF; v_gene: TRBV19; d_gene: .; abundance: .
CDR3aa: ASSLTDSYEQY; v_gene: TRBV11-2; d_gene: .; abundance: .
CDR3aa: ASSLLIGQVMNTEAF; v_gene: TRBV5-1; d_gene: TRBD1; abundance: .
CDR3aa: ASSYSVEVKELF; v_gene: TRBV6-5; d_gene: .; abundance: .
CDR3aa: ASSPYLGGNTEAF; v_gene: TRBV4-2; d_gene: .; abundance: .
CDR3aa: ASSRTQGSYEQY; v_gene: TRBV7-2; d_gene: .; abundance: .
CDR3aa: ASSKTGSTNEKLF; v_gene: TRBV18; d_gene: .; abundance: .
CDR3aa: AISDQSTDTQY; v_gene: TRBV10-3; d_gene: .; abundance: .
CDR3aa: ASSNPSGGETQY; v_gene: TRBV21-1; d_gene: .; abundance: .
CDR3aa: ASSVGGRSRTGELF; v_gene: TRBV9; d_gene: .; abundance: .
CDR3aa: ASSEPVEQY; v_gene: TRBV6-1; d_gene: .; abundance: .
CDR3aa: ASSPSGSSYEQY; v_gene: TRBV18; d_gene: TRBD2; abundance: .
CDR3aa: ASSLGTSDTDTQY; v_gene: TRBV7-9; d_gene: TRBD2; abundance: .
CDR3aa: AWSPTGLRGYT; v_gene: TRBV30; d_gene: .; abundance: .
CDR3aa: ASSQRQANEQF; v_gene: TRBV2; d_gene: .; abundance: once
CDR3aa: ASRNTGRSLYGYT; v_gene: TRBV6-5; d_gene: .; abundance: .
CDR3aa: ASSTGTSGYNEQF; v_gene: TRBV28; d_gene: TRBD2; abundance: .
CDR3aa: ASSSLLNSPLH; v_gene: TRBV19; d_gene: .; abundance: .
CDR3aa: ATSLGLANTGELF; v_gene: TRBV19; d_gene: .; abundance: .
CDR3aa: ASSLGGLAEGETQY; v_gene: TRBV11-2; d_gene: TRBD2; abundance: once
CDR3aa: ASISTANTGELF; v_gene: TRBV6-5; d_gene: .; abundance: .
CDR3aa: ASSWGGGSTEAF; v_gene: TRBV27; d_gene: .; abundance: .
CDR3aa: ASSLGGPNQPQH; v_gene: TRBV5-6; d_gene: .; abundance: .
CDR3aa: ASSVGGGANSGNTIY; v_gene: TRBV9; d_gene: .; abundance: .
CDR3aa: ASSKTGDMNTEAF; v_gene: TRBV19; d_gene: TRBD1; abundance: .
CDR3aa: ASSPISARGELF; v_gene: TRBV6-6; d_gene: .; abundance: many
CDR3aa: ASSPIGEGETQY; v_gene: TRBV18; d_gene: TRBD2; abundance: few
CDR3aa: ASSQERSTGQPQH; v_gene: TRBV4-3; d_gene: .; abundance: few
CDR3aa: ASSLAGDNEQF; v_gene: TRBV19; d_gene: .; abundance: .
CDR3aa: ASSSRGTGGTEAF; v_gene: TRBV19; d_gene: TRBD1; abundance: few
CDR3aa: ASSSWTSGRNEQY; v_gene: TRBV7-9; d_gene: TRBD2; abundance: .
CDR3aa: ASSQDLYARTSGSYNEQF; v_gene: TRBV4-1; d_gene: TRBD2; abundance: .
CDR3aa: ASSQATTGPKGQAF; v_gene: TRBV4-1; d_gene: TRBD1; abundance: .
CDR3aa: SVEGGKNYEQY; v_gene: TRBV29-1; d_gene: .; abundance: .
CDR3aa: ASRPPGLENGYT; v_gene: TRBV6-6; d_gene: .; abundance: few
CDR3aa: ASSSLGTGGNQPQH; v_gene: TRBV18; d_gene: TRBD1; abundance: .
CDR3aa: ASTFSGTITDTQY; v_gene: TRBV19; d_gene: .; abundance: .
CDR3aa: AAGRAAEQY; v_gene: TRBV7-9; d_gene: TRBD2; abundance: few
CDR3aa: ASSVWREGPDTQY; v_gene: TRBV9; d_gene: TRBD2; abundance: .
CDR3aa: ASSLVAGIIYEQY; v_gene: TRBV7-8; d_gene: .; abundance: .
CDR3aa: ASSPTGTGSYEQY; v_gene: TRBV6-6; d_gene: TRBD1; abundance: .
CDR3aa: AWSSGTRGTDTQY; v_gene: TRBV30; d_gene: TRBD2; abundance: .
CDR3aa: ASSPVEQY; v_gene: TRBV9; d_gene: .; abundance: .
CDR3aa: ASSLLQVSEQF; v_gene: TRBV27; d_gene: .; abundance: few
CDR3aa: ASSYDGRKNIQH; v_gene: TRBV6-5; d_gene: TRBD2; abundance: .
CDR3aa: ASSINREGGYT; v_gene: TRBV19; d_gene: .; abundance: .
CDR3aa: ATSAWQGGEQY; v_gene: TRBV6-1; d_gene: .; abundance: .
CDR3aa: ASTQRDFNDSDYT; v_gene: TRBV6-6; d_gene: .; abundance: .
CDR3aa: ASSLNTGSYEQY; v_gene: TRBV5-1; d_gene: .; abundance: .
CDR3aa: ASSLKILGNEQF; v_gene: TRBV5-4; d_gene: .; abundance: .
CDR3aa: ASSQNGLAGETQY; v_gene: TRBV5-4; d_gene: TRBD2; abundance: .
CDR3aa: ASSLFRSRTGELF; v_gene: TRBV7-8; d_gene: .; abundance: few
CDR3aa: ASSPPTQDTEAF; v_gene: TRBV5-6; d_gene: .; abundance: .
CDR3aa: ASSLGGYNEQF; v_gene: TRBV5-1; d_gene: .; abundance: .
CDR3aa: ASSPGTSVTGELF; v_gene: TRBV7-8; d_gene: TRBD2; abundance: few
CDR3aa: ASSYRREGLHEQY; v_gene: TRBV6-5; d_gene: TRBD2; abundance: large
CDR3aa: ASREGGALKIQETQY; v_gene: TRBV5-5; d_gene: TRBD2; abundance: few
CDR3aa: ASSLRTEYNEQF; v_gene: TRBV7-9; d_gene: .; abundance: .
CDR3aa: ASSQDGGQHYGYT; v_gene: TRBV4-1; d_gene: .; abundance: .